The 6 T cell receptor beta chains in this list originate from one sample, sequenced in a study of OX40 agonist ivuxolimab in advanced cancers. Produced via immunoSEQ multiplex PCR; TCRdb's table is partial and in-frame only. Of about 79,000 clones listed, around 85% are singletons. This specimen was CD4+ or CD8+ T cells sorted from blood, taken in a trial of the OX40 agonist ivuxolimab. The receptors originated from an adult with an advanced solid tumor such as melanoma, head and neck, liver or kidney cancer.

The chain combines TRBV2 with TRBJ1-1; D is uncertain. Between the trimmed V and J ends, which lost 5 bases and 3 bases, there was a span of 10 bases. The CDR3 totals 13 residues. Looked up from germline, CDR1 is SNHLY and CDR2 is FYNNEI. The CDR3 DNA reads TGTGCCAGCAGTCTCGGTGGGGACACTGAAGCTTTCTTT. Its protein product is CASSLGGDTEAFF.

This sequence joins TRBV7-3 and TRBJ2-3; 14 bases line up with TRBD2. Per germline, CDR1 SGHTA and CDR2 FQGTGA. The J segment lost 9 bases and the V segment lost 5 bases, leaving 7 bases of the junction unmatched. CDR3 size: 15 residues. DNA of the CDR3: TGTGCCAGCAGCCAAGGACTAGCGGGAGGTCGGACGCAGTATTTT. Its translation: CASSQGLAGGRTQYF. The whole variable domain, filled in from reference TRBV7-3 and TRBJ2-3, reads GAGVSQTPSNKVTEKGKYVELRCDPISGHTALYWYRQSLGQGPEFLIYFQGTGAADDSGLPNDRFFAVRPEGSVSTLKIQRTERGDSAVYLCASSQGLAGGRTQYFGPGTRLTVL.

V and J are TRBV4-2 and TRBJ2-1, with 7 bases aligning to TRBD2. J lost 6 bases, V lost 2 bases, and 7 bases had no gene match. Looked up from germline, CDR1 is LGHNA and CDR2 is YNFKEQ. The CDR3 loop spans 15 amino acids. CDR3 in DNA: TGTGCCAGCAGCCAATCGTGGGGGGGGTTCAATGAGCAGTTCTTC. Translated: CASSQSWGGFNEQFF.

The chain has TRBV7-9 and TRBJ1-1, with 9 bases aligning to TRBD1. The V gene's germline CDR1 is SEHNR and CDR2 FQNEAQ (reference sequence). V shed 2 bases, J shed 5 bases, and the junction held 3 bases outside the gene matches. CDR3 length: 14 residues. CDR3 in amino acids: CASSLPGQGTEAFF. The CDR3 DNA is TGTGCCAGCAGCTTACCGGGACAGGGAACTGAAGCTTTCTTT. Full variable domain (outside the CDR3, taken from reference TRBV7-9 and TRBJ1-1): DTGVSQNPRHKITKRGQNVTFRCDPISEHNRLYWYRQTLGQGPEFLTYFQNEAQLEKSRLLSDRFSAERPKGSFSTLEIQRTEQGDSAMYLCASSLPGQGTEAFFGQGTRLTVV.

J is TRBJ2-5 and V is TRBV5-1; the match to TRBD1 covers 8 bases. V lost 5 bases, J lost 4 bases, and 4 bases stayed unmatched. Germline CDR1 reads SGHRS; CDR2 reads YFSETQ. This CDR3 is built from 13 residues. Here the CDR3 reads CASSGQGGETQYF. The CDR3 bases are TGCGCCAGCAGTGGACAGGGAGGAGAGACCCAGTACTTC.

The chain is built from TRBV5-1 and TRBJ2-5, with D tentatively TRBD1 (5 bases). The CDR3 loop spans 16 amino acids. The V gene lost 4 bases and the J gene lost 0 bases, with 16 bases spanning the gap. The germline CDR1 and CDR2 sequences are SGHRS and YFSETQ. CDR3 sequence: CASSQTVTKYQETQYF. The CDR3 bases are TGCGCCAGCAGCCAGACAGTTACCAAGTACCAAGAGACCCAGTACTTC.